These 20 T cell receptor beta chains came from one sample sequenced in a study of blood T cell repertoires in COVID-19. Sequenced by immunoSEQ multiplex PCR; TCRdb stores in-frame clones only, minus some. The table has more than 200,000 clones, around four fifths seen once. Input material: peripheral blood. The receptors originated from a man aged 55 to 70 with acute or convalescent COVID-19.

The V call is TRBV7-9, the J call TRBJ2-1; 11 positions agree with TRBD2. This CDR3 spans 16 amino acids. Germline CDR1 is SEHNR and CDR2 is FQNEAQ (reference sequence). V trimming: 5 bases; J trimming: 4 bases; junction bases outside the gene matches: 7. The CDR3, as DNA: TGTGCCAGCAGCGCTCCCGGGACTAGCGGTTACAATGAGCAGTTCTTC. This gives the protein CASSAPGTSGYNEQFF. Drawing the rest from reference TRBV7-9 and TRBJ2-1, the complete variable domain is DTGVSQNPRHKITKRGQNVTFRCDPISEHNRLYWYRQTLGQGPEFLTYFQNEAQLEKSRLLSDRFSAERPKGSFSTLEIQRTEQGDSAMYLCASSAPGTSGYNEQFFGPGTRLTVL.

V is TRBV2 and J is TRBJ2-2, with D possibly being TRBD1 (6 bases). Germline V lookup: CDR1 SNHLY, CDR2 FYNNEI. Trimming pared 8 bases from V and 3 bases from J, leaving 7 bases between. This CDR3 has 12 residues. CDR3 coding DNA: TGTGCCAGCTCAGGGGACACCGGGGAGCTGTTTTTT. It codes for CASSGDTGELFF. The full variable domain, completed using reference TRBV2 and TRBJ2-2, is EPEVTQTPSHQVTQMGQEVILRCVPISNHLYFYWYRQILGQKVEFLVSFYNNEISEKSEIFDDQFSVERPDGSNFTLKIRSTKLEDSAMYFCASSGDTGELFFGEGSRLTVL.

There are a few counts of this clone. This rearrangement joins TRBV6-5 to TRBJ1-2; a possible D gene is TRBD1 (6 bases). Trimming left V 0 bases short and J 10 bases short, with 12 bases between. The CDR3 loop spans 13 amino acids. Per the germline V gene, CDR1 is MNHEY and CDR2 is SVGAGI. The CDR3 sequence is CASSYSVKGDYTF. In nucleotides, the CDR3 is TGTGCCAGCAGTTACTCCGTAAAGGGGGACTACACCTTC.

V and J are TRBV27 and TRBJ2-3; 9 nucleotides agree with TRBD2. The CDR3 contains 16 residues. Germline CDR1 and CDR2: MNHEY and SMNVEV (reference sequence). V was clipped by 3 bases and J by 3 bases; unmatched bases: 7. CDR3 sequence (DNA): TGTGCCAGCAGTTTGATAGCGGGGGTAGGGACAGATACGCAGTATTTT. Its translation: CASSLIAGVGTDTQYF.

This rearrangement joins TRBV7-3 to TRBJ2-2, with TRBD1 matching 8 bases. The trim removed 5 bases at V and 2 bases at J, leaving 1 base unmatched. The CDR3 loop spans 14 amino acids. In germline, CDR1 is SGHTA, CDR2 FQGTGA. CDR3 in amino acids: CASSGTGNTGELFF. CDR3 DNA: TGTGCCAGCAGCGGGACAGGCAACACCGGGGAGCTGTTTTTT.

In its sample, this clone was seen once. For the CDR3, the DNA is TGTGCCAGCAGCTTAATTTATGGTAGGGGTGAAGGCTCTGGGGCCAACGTCCTGACTTTC. Residues: CASSLIYGRGEGSGANVLTF. The V and J genes are TRBV13 and TRBJ2-6, with D tentatively TRBD1 (5 bases). The CDR3 has 20 residues. Germline CDR1 PRHDT, CDR2 FYEKMQ (reference sequence). Trimming left V 2 bases short and J 0 bases short, with 20 bases between.

This chain uses TRBV5-1 with TRBJ2-7, with 7 nucleotides matching TRBD1. The CDR3 contains 14 residues. Trimming at V came to 4 bases and at J to 6 bases, leaving 10 bases not matched to a gene. Germline CDR1 reads SGHRS; CDR2 reads YFSETQ. The CDR3 sequence: CASSERQGSPEQYF. DNA for the CDR3: TGCGCCAGCAGCGAAAGACAGGGATCGCCCGAGCAGTACTTC.

This chain joins TRBV29-1 and TRBJ1-1; the D is unclear. Germline assignment: CDR1 SQVTM and CDR2 ANQGSEA. V was shortened by 4 bases and J by 0 bases, with 9 bases between the two germline ends. There are 13 residues in the CDR3. CDR3 DNA sequence: TGCAGCGTTGCAACGACAATGAACACTGAAGCTTTCTTT. Translated: CSVATTMNTEAFF. The full variable domain, rest sourced from reference TRBV29-1 and TRBJ1-1, is SAVISQKPSRDICQRGTSLTIQCQVDSQVTMMFWYRQQPGQSLTLIATANQGSEATYESGFVIDKFPISRPNLTFSTLTVSNMSPEDSSIYLCSVATTMNTEAFFGQGTRLTVV.

The CDR3 region has the DNA TGCAGCGTTGACGGGACAGGGGGCGCCGATACGCAGTATTTT. It codes for CSVDGTGGADTQYF. V usage is TRBV29-1 and J usage is TRBJ2-3, with 12 bases matching TRBD1. Germline-derived CDR1 and CDR2 are SQVTM and ANQGSEA. V lost 3 bases to trimming and J lost 6 bases; unmatched junction nucleotides: 4. The CDR3 runs to 14 residues.

The rearrangement uses TRBV11-2 and TRBJ2-3; the match to TRBD2 covers 14 bases. Germline CDR1 and CDR2: SGHAT and FQNNGV. This CDR3 has 17 residues. V lost 5 bases, J lost 4 bases, and 8 bases stayed unmatched. CDR3 protein: CASSHKTSGRGADTQYF. DNA for the CDR3: TGTGCCAGCAGCCACAAGACTAGCGGGAGGGGGGCAGATACGCAGTATTTT.

The chain recombines TRBV7-9 with TRBJ2-5; D gene unclear. CDR3 length: 13 residues. Germline V CDR1 and CDR2: SEHNR, FQNEAQ (reference sequence). V gave up 1 base and J gave up 0 bases, with 3 bases separating them. The CDR3 region is CASSLGDQETQYF. The CDR3 bases are TGTGCCAGCAGCTTAGGAGACCAAGAGACCCAGTACTTC.

This clone was recorded only once. The chain carries TRBV7-9 and TRBJ2-7; D unclear. There are 15 residues in the CDR3. Trimming left V 3 bases short and J 5 bases short, with 17 bases between. In germline, CDR1 is SEHNR, CDR2 FQNEAQ (reference sequence). The DNA of the CDR3 is TGTGCCAGCAGCTTGATCGGTCTAGACCTCGACGAGCAGTACTTC. Its protein is CASSLIGLDLDEQYF.

This clone appeared a few times. V is TRBV3-1 (or the pseudogene TRBV3-2) and J is TRBJ1-5; D perhaps matches TRBD1 (5 bases). The CDR3 is 15 residues long. CDR1 is LGHDT, CDR2 YNNKEL, per germline (reference sequence). V lost 4 bases and J 6 bases, leaving 16 bases between the germline ends. The CDR3 loop reads CASSLNRYRSQPQHF. Here the CDR3 DNA reads TGTGCCAGCAGCCTAAACAGGTACCGTAGTCAGCCCCAGCATTTT.

The V and J genes are TRBV11-2 and TRBJ1-5; no reliable D call. Germline V lookup: CDR1 SGHAT, CDR2 FQNNGV. V lost 5 bases and J 0 bases, leaving 5 bases between the germline ends. CDR3 length: 13 amino acids. For the CDR3, the DNA is TGTGCCAGCAGCCCTAATAGCAATCAGCCCCAGCATTTT. It is translated as CASSPNSNQPQHF.

V usage is TRBV7-9 and J usage is TRBJ2-3; D is unclear. Per the germline V gene, CDR1 is SEHNR and CDR2 is FQNEAQ (reference sequence). The CDR3 runs to 12 residues. The germline V and J ends were trimmed by 4 bases and 4 bases, with 6 bases remaining between them. The CDR3 here is CASSYGADTQYF. DNA of the CDR3: TGTGCCAGCAGCTACGGAGCAGATACGCAGTATTTT.

CDR3 loop: CASSLWTSGRAGSEQFF. In DNA, the CDR3 is TGTGCCAGCAGTTTATGGACTAGCGGGAGGGCAGGGAGTGAGCAGTTCTTC. The rearrangement joins TRBV27 to TRBJ2-1; TRBD2 agrees at 15 bases. Germline-derived CDR1 and CDR2 are MNHEY and SMNVEV (reference sequence). Trimming took 1 base from V and 9 from J; bases not matched to a gene: 7. The CDR3 totals 17 residues.

In DNA, the CDR3 is TGTGCCAGCAGCTCTAGGCTGGGACAGTTAACCTACGAGCAGTACTTC. This codes for CASSSRLGQLTYEQYF. The chain has TRBV7-9 and TRBJ2-7, with 7 bases aligning to TRBD1. V lost 4 bases, J lost 2 bases, and 11 bases stayed unmatched. The germline gives CDR1 SEHNR, CDR2 FQNEAQ (reference sequence). This CDR3 is 16 amino acids long.

This clone was seen once. This chain uses TRBV11-3 with TRBJ1-6; 7 bases are a match to TRBD1. CDR1 and CDR2 (germline): SGHNT, YENEEA. The V gene end was trimmed by 5 bases and the J gene end by 8 bases; junction bases not matched to a gene: 21. This CDR3 is built from 19 residues. CDR3 nucleotides: TGTGCCAGCAGCCCGGATGGCGGGACAGCTCGTGTGTGGGATTCACCCCTCCACTTT. It yields the protein CASSPDGGTARVWDSPLHF. The variable domain in full, with the rest retrieved from reference TRBV11-3 and TRBJ1-6, is EAGVVQSPRYKIIEKKQPVAFWCNPISGHNTLYWYLQNLGQGPELLIRYENEEAVDDSQLPKDRFSAERLKGVDSTLKIQPAELGDSAVYLCASSPDGGTARVWDSPLHFGNGTRLTVT.

V usage is TRBV10-3 and J usage is TRBJ2-1, with D unclear. This CDR3 comprises 12 residues. Per germline, CDR1 ENHRY and CDR2 SYGVKD. Deletions cut 0 bases from V and 7 bases from J, with 4 bases between. The CDR3 reads CAISESTNEQFF. The CDR3 bases are TGTGCCATCAGTGAGTCGACTAATGAGCAGTTCTTC.

This clone has just one count. The chain couples TRBV29-1 to TRBJ2-1; 7 nucleotides match TRBD2. CDR1 and CDR2 (germline): SQVTM, ANQGSEA. This CDR3 spans 14 amino acids. J lost 2 bases, V lost 6 bases, and 7 bases had no gene match. The CDR3 sequence: CSVSSSGAYNEQFF. The CDR3 DNA reads TGCAGCGTGTCGAGCAGCGGGGCCTACAATGAGCAGTTCTTC.